This T cell receptor (beta chain) appears in the sequencing data of a study of blood T cell repertoires in COVID-19. Overall study context: Acute and convalescent COVID-19 samples came from the United States, Italy and Spain.

The CDR3 covers 14 residues. The V gene lost 3 bases and the J gene lost 8 bases, with 13 bases spanning the gap. Germline V CDR1 and CDR2: LNHNV, YYDKDF (reference sequence). This clone showed up just a few times. Per the original methods: Amplification from reference gene primers served as the basis for estimated nucleated cell counts. TCRdb's table, derived via immunoSEQ multiplex PCR, lists solely in-frame clones and lacks some. Clonal size and the V and J genes are those of that table, whereas D and trimming came from the DNA. In the table there are 190,000 or so clones, approximately 87% of which are singletons.

The receptor was derived from a man in his sixties who had recovered from COVID-19. Sequenced material: peripheral blood. The V and J genes are TRBV15 and TRBJ1-4; a possible D gene is TRBD1 (6 bases). In DNA form, the CDR3 reads TGTGCCACCAGCAGGGACAGAAGTAAAGAAAAACTGTTTTTT. Translation gives CATSRDRSKEKLFF.